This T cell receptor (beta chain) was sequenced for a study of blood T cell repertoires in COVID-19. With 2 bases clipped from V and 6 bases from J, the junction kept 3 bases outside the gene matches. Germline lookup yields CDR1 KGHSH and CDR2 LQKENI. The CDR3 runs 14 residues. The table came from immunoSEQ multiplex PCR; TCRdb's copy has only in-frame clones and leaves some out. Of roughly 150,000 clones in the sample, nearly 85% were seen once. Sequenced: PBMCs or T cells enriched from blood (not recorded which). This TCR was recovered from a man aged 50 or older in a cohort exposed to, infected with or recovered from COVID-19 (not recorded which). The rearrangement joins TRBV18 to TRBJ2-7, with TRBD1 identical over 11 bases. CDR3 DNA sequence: TGTGCCAGCTCACCAAGCGGGACAGGGGGCGAGCAGTACTTC. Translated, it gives CASSPSGTGGEQYF.